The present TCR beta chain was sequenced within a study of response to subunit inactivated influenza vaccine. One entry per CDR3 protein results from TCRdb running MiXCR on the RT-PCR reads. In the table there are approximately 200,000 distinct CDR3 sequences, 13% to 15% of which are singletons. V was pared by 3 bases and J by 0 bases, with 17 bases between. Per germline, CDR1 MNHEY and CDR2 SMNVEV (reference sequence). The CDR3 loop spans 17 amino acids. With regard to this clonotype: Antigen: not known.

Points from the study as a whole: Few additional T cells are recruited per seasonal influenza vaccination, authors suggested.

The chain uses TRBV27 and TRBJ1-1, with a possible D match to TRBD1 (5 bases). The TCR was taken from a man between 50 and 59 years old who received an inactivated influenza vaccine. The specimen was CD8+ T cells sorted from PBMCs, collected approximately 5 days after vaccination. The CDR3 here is CASSLSGLRQMNTEAFF. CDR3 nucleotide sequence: TGTGCCAGCAGTTTGTCAGGGCTAAGGCAGATGAACACTGAAGCTTTCTTT.